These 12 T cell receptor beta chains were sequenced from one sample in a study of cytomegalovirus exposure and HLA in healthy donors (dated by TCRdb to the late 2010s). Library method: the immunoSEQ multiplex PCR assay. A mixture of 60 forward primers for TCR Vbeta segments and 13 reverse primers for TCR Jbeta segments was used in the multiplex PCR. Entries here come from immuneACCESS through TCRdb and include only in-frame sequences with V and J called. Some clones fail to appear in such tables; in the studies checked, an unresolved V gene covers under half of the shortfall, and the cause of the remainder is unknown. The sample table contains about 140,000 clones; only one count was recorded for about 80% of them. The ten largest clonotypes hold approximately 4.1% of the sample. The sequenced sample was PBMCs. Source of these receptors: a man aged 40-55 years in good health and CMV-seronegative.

The chain's CDR3 is CAIRGMTRNYEQYF. CDR3 sequence (DNA): TGTGCCATCCGGGGGATGACTAGAAACTACGAGCAGTACTTC. This rearrangement joins TRBV10-3 to TRBJ2-7; tentatively, D is TRBD2 (6 bases). The CDR3 totals 14 residues. Germline values: CDR1 ENHRY, CDR2 SYGVKD. V dropped 8 bases and J dropped 3 bases, with 17 bases sitting between them.

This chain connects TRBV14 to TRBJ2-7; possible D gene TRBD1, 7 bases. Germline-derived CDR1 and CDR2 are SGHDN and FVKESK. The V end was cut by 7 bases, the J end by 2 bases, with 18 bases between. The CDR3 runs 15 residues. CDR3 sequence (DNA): TGTGCCAGCACCTCTCAGACAGGGAGGCCCTACGAGCAGTACTTC. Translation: CASTSQTGRPYEQYF.

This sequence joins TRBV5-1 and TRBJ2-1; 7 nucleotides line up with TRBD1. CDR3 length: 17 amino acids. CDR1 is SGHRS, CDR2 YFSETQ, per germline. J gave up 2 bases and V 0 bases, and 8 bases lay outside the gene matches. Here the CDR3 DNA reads TGCGCCAGCAGCTTGGCCATAGACAGGGTCCCCTACAATGAGCAGTTCTTC. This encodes CASSLAIDRVPYNEQFF.

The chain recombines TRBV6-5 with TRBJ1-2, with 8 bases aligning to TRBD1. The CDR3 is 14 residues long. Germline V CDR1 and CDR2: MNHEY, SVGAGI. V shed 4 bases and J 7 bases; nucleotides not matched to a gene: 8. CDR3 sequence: CASSSGTGEPGYTF. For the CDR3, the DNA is TGTGCCAGCAGTTCCGGGACAGGTGAACCTGGCTACACCTTC.

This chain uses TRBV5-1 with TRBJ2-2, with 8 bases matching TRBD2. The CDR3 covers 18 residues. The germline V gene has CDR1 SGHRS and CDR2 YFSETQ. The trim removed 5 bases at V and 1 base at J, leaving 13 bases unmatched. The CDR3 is CASRVSGSAQWNTGELFF. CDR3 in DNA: TGCGCCAGCAGGGTAAGCGGGAGTGCGCAATGGAACACCGGGGAGCTGTTTTTT.

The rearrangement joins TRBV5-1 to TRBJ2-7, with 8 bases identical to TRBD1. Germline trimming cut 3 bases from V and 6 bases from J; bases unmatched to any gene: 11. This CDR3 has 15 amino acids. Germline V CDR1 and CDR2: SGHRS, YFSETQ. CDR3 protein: CASSSTSGQGGEQYF. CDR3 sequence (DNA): TGCGCCAGCAGCTCAACAAGTGGACAGGGCGGCGAGCAGTACTTC.

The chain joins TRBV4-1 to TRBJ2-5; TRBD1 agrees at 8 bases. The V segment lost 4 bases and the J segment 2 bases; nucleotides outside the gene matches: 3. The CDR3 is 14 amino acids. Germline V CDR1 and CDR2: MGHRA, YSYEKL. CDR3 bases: TGCGCCAGCAGCCTTGGACAGGGACAAGAGACCCAGTACTTC. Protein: CASSLGQGQETQYF.

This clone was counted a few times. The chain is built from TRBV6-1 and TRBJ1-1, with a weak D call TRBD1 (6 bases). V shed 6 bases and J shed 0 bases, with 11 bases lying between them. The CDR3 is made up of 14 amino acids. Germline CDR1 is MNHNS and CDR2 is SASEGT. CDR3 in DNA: TGTGCCAGCAGAGACAGGTTCATGAACACTGAAGCTTTCTTT. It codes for CASRDRFMNTEAFF.

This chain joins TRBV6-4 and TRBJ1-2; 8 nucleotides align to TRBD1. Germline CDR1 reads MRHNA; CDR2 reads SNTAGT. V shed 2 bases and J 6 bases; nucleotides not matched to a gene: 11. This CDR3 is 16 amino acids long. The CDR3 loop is CASSDNFGQGAHGYTF. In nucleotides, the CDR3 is TGTGCCAGCAGTGACAATTTTGGACAGGGAGCCCATGGCTACACCTTC.

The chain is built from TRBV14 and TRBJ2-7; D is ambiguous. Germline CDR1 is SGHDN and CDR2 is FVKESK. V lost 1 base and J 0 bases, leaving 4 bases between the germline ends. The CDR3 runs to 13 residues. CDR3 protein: CASSQVRSYEQYF. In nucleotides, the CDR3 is TGTGCCAGCAGCCAAGTCCGCTCCTACGAGCAGTACTTC. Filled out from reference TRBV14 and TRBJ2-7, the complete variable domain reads EAGVTQFPSHSVIEKGQTVTLRCDPISGHDNLYWYRRVMGKEIKFLLHFVKESKQDESGMPNNRFLAERTGGTYSTLKVQPAELEDSGVYFCASSQVRSYEQYFGPGTRLTVT.

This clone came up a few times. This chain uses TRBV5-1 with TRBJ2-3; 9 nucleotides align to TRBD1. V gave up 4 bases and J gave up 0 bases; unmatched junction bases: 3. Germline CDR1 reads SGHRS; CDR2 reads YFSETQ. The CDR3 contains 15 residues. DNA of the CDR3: TGCGCCAGCAGCAGGGACAGGGTTAGCACAGATACGCAGTATTTT. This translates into CASSRDRVSTDTQYF.

CDR3 DNA sequence: TGTGCCAGCAGCTTAGCGACAGGAGGTCAGCCCCAGCATTTT. Translation gives CASSLATGGQPQHF. The V and J genes are TRBV7-8 and TRBJ1-5; maybe TRBD1 (6 bases). Germline CDR1 and CDR2: SGHVS and FQNEAQ. The V and J ends lost 0 bases and 6 bases respectively, with 9 bases between them. The CDR3 loop spans 14 amino acids.